The entry below describes one T cell receptor (beta chain). The sample originates from a study of OX40 agonist ivuxolimab in advanced cancers. Study-level information: One hepatocellular carcinoma and a couple of cutaneous melanoma patients partially responded.

The CDR3 spans 14 residues. The V segment lost 4 bases and the J segment 5 bases; nucleotides outside the gene matches: 5. Germline CDR1 is SNHLY and CDR2 is FYNNEI. The repertoire was sequenced with immunoSEQ multiplex PCR; TCRdb's copy has only in-frame clones and lacks some. This table has 45,000 to 65,000 clones, approximately 90% appearing once. Samples of blood were obtained at baseline, on cycle 4 day 1, and on cycle 7 day 1. This chain connects TRBV2 to TRBJ1-5; 7 positions agree with TRBD1. This specimen consisted of CD4+ or CD8+ T cells sorted from blood, obtained in a trial of the OX40 agonist ivuxolimab. The TCR was taken from an adult with an advanced solid tumor such as melanoma, head and neck, liver or kidney cancer. The CDR3 DNA is TGTGCCAGCAGTGGACAGGGTAAGGATCAGCCCCAGCATTTT. Residues: CASSGQGKDQPQHF. The variable domain in full, with the rest retrieved from reference TRBV2 and TRBJ1-5, is EPEVTQTPSHQVTQMGQEVILRCVPISNHLYFYWYRQILGQKVEFLVSFYNNEISEKSEIFDDQFSVERPDGSNFTLKIRSTKLEDSAMYFCASSGQGKDQPQHFGDGTRLSIL.